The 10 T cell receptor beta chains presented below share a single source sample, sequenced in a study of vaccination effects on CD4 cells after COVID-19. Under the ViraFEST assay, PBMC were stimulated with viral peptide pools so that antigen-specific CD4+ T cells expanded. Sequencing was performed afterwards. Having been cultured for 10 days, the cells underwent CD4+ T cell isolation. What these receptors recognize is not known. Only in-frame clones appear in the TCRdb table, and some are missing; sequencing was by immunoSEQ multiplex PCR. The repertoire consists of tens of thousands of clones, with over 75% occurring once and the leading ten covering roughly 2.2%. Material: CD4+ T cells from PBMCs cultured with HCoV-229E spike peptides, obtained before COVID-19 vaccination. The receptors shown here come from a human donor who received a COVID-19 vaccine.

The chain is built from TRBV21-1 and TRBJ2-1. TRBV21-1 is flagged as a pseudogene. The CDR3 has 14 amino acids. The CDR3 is CASSKRNGDNEQFF. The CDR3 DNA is TGTGCCAGCAGCAAAAGGAATGGGGACAATGAGCAGTTCTTC.

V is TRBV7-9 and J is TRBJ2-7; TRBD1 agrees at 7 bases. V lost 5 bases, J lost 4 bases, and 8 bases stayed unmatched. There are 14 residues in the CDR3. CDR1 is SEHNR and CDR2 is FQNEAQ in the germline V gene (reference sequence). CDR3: CASSPGDRIYEQYV. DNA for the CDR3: TGTGCCAGCAGCCCAGGGGACAGAATTTACGAGCAGTACGTC.

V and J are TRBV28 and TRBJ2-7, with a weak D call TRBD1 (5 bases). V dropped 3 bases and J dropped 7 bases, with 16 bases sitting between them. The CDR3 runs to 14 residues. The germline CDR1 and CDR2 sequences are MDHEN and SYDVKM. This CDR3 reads CASSFGQGLREQYV. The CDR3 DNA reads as TGTGCCAGCAGTTTCGGGCAGGGCCTTCGTGAGCAGTACGTC.

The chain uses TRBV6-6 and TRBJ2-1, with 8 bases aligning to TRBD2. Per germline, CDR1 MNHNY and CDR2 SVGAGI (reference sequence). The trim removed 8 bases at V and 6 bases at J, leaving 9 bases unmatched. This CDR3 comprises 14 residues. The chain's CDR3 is CASGGTSGANEQFF. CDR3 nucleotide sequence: TGTGCCAGCGGCGGAACTAGCGGTGCCAATGAGCAGTTCTTC.

The CDR3 DNA reads TGTGCCAGCAGTTTAAGCGGGGGTTTGGGCGAGCAGTACGTC. This translates into CASSLSGGLGEQYV. This sequence joins TRBV28 and TRBJ2-7; 8 nucleotides align to TRBD2. The ends lost 2 bases at V and 6 bases at J; junction bases unmatched: 6. This CDR3 is built from 14 residues. The germline CDR1 and CDR2 sequences are MDHEN and SYDVKM.

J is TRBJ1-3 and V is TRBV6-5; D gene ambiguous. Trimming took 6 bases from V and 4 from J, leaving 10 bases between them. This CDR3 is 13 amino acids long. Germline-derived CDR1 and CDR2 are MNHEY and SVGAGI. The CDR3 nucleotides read TGTGCCAGCAGAGCACCAACGGGAAACACCATATATTTT. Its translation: CASRAPTGNTIYF.

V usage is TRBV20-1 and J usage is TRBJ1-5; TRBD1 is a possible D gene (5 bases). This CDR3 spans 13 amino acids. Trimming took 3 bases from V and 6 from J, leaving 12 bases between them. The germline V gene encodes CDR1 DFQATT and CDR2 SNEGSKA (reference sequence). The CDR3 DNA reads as TGCAGTGCTAGTGTGGCAAGGGGTCAGCCCCAGCATTTT. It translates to CSASVARGQPQHF.

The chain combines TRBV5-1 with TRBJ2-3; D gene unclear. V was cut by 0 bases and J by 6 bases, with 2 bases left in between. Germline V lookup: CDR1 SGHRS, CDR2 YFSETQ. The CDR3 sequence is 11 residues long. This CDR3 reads CASSLGDTQYF. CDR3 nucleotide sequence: TGCGCCAGCAGCTTGGGGGATACGCAGTATTTT.

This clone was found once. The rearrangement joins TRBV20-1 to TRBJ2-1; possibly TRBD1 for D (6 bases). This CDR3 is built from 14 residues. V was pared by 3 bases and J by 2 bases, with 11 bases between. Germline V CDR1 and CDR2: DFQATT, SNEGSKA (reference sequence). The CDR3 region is CSASRRGPYNEQFF. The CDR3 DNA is TGCAGTGCTAGTCGCAGGGGCCCCTACAATGAGCAGTTCTTC.

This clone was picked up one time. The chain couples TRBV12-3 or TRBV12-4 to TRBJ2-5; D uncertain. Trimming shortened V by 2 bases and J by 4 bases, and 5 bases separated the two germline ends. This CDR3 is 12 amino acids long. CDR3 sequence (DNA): TGTGCCAGCAGTTTAATCATAGAGACCCAGTACTTC. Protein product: CASSLIIETQYF.